This T cell receptor beta chain appears in the sequencing data of a study of cytomegalovirus exposure and HLA in healthy donors. Points from the study as a whole: Further analysis, carried out later, found HLA-associated TCR beta chains more clonally expanded than equally common other chains.

PCR employed 60 Vbeta and 13 Jbeta primers. TCRdb keeps only in-frame clones here, not all; method: immunoSEQ multiplex PCR. The repertoire holds roughly 200,000 clones, roughly 83% seen once, with roughly 0.7% in the top ten. This CDR3 contains 14 residues. Germline V gene lookup returns CDR1 ENHRY and CDR2 SYGVKD. On this clone: Its antigen is unknown.

The chain recombines TRBV10-3 with TRBJ2-1; 11 nucleotides agree with TRBD2. This clonotype originated in a boy aged 2 to 9 in good health and CMV-seronegative. Sequencing used PBMCs. CDR3 loop: CGTSGGPSYNEQFF. CDR3 nucleotide sequence: TGTGGAACTAGCGGGGGCCCCTCCTACAATGAGCAGTTCTTC.